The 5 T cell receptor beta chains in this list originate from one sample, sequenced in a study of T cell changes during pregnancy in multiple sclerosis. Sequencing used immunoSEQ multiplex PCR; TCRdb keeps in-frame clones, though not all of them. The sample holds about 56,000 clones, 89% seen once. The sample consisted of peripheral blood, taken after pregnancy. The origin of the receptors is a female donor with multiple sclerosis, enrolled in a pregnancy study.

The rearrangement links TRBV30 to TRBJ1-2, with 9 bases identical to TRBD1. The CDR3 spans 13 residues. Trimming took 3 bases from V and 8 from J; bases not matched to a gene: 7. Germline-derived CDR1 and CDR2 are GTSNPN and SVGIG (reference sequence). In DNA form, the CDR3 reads TGTGCCTGGAGATCACAGGGGGCTCGCGGCTACACCTTC. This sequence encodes CAWRSQGARGYTF.

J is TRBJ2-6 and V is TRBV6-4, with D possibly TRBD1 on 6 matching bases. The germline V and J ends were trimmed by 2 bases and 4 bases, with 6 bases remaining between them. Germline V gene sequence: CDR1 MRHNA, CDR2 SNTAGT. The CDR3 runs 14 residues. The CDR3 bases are TGTGCCAGCAGTGACAGGGGGGGGGCCAACGTCCTGACTTTC. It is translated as CASSDRGGANVLTF.

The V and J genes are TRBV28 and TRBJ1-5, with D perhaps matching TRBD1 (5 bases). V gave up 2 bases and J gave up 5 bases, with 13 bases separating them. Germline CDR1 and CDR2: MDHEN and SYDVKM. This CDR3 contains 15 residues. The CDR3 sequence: CASSLDSTHDQPQHF. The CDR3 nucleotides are TGTGCCAGCAGTTTAGACAGCACGCACGATCAGCCCCAGCATTTT.

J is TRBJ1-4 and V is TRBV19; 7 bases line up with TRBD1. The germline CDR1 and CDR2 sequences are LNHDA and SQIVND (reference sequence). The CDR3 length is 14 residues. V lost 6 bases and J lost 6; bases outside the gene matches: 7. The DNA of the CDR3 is TGTGCCAGTAGCAAACAGGGGTTTGATGAAAAACTGTTTTTT. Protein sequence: CASSKQGFDEKLFF.

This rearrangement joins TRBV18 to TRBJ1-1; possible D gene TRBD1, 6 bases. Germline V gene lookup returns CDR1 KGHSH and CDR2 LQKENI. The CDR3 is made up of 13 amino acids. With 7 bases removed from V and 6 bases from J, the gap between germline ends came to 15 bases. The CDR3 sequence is CASLRIGTSEAFF. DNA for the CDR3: TGTGCCAGCTTACGAATAGGGACATCTGAAGCTTTCTTT. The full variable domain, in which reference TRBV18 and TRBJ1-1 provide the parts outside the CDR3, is NAGVMQNPRHLVRRRGQEARLRCSPMKGHSHVYWYRQLPEEGLKFMVYLQKENIIDESGMPKERFSAEFPKEGPSILRIQQVVRGDSAAYFCASLRIGTSEAFFGQGTRLTVV.